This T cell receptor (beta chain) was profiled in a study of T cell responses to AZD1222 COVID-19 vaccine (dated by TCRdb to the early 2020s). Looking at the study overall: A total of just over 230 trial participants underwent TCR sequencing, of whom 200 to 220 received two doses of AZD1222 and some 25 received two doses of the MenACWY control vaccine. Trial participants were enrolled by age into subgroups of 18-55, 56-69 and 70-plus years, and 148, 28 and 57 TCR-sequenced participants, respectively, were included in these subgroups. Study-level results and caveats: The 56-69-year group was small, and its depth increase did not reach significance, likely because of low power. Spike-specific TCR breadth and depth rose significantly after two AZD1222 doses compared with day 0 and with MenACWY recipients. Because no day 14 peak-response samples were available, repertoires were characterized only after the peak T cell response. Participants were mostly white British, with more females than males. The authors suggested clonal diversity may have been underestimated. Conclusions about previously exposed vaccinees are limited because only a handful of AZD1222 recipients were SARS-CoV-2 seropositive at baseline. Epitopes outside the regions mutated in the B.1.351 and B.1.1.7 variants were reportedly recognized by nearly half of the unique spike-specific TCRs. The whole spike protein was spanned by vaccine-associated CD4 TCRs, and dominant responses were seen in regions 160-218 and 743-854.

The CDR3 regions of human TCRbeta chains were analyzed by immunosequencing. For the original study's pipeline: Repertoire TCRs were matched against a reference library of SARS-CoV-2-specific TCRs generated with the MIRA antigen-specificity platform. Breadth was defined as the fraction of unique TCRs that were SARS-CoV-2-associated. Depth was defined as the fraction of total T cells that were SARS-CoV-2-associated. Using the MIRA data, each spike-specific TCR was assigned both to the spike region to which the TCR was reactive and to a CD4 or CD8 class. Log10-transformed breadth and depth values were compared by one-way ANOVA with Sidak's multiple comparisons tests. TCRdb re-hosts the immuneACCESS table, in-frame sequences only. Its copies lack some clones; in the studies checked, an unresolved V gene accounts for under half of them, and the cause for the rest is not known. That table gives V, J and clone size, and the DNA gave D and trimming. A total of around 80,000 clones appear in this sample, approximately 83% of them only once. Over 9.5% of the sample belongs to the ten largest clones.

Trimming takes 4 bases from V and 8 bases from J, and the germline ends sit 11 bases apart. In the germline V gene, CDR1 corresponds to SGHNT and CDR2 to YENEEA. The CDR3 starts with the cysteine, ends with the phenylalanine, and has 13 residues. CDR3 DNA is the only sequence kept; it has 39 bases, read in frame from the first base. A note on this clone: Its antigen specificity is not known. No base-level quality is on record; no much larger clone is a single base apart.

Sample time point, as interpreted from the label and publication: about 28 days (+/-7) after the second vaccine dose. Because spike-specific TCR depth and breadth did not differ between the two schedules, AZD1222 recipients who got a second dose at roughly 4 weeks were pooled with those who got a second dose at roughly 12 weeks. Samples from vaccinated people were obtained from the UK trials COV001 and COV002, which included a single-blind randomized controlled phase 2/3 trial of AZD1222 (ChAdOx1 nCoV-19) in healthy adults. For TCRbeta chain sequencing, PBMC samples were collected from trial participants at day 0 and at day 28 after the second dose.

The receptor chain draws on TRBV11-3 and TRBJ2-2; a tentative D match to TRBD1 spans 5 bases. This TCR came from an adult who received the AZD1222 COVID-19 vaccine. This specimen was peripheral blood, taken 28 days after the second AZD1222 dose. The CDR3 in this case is CASSYRFQGELFF. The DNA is TGTGCCAGCAGCTACAGGTTCCAAGGGGAGCTGTTTTTT.